This TCR beta chain derives from a study of blood T cells in healthy people across ages. Germline-derived CDR1 and CDR2 are LGHNA and YSLEER. The CDR3 totals 13 residues. Trimming removed 0 bases from V and 3 bases from J, with 4 bases in between. Primed by a sample-barcoded 5' primer and a J-beta primer mix, a second PCR proceeded for about 7 to 11 cycles. TCRdb called the 5' RACE reads again in MiXCR, with one record for every CDR3 protein. The sample has nearly 1 million distinct CDR3 sequences; 51% are singletons. The specimen sequenced was blood. The chain has TRBV4-3 and TRBJ2-3, with D hard to call. The source is a woman aged 55-70 years in good health. The CDR3 DNA sequence: TGCGCCAGCAGCCAAGAGGATACAGATACGCAGTATTTT. Its protein is CASSQEDTDTQYF.